The present TCR beta chain was sequenced within a study of OX40 agonist ivuxolimab in advanced cancers. Study as a whole: The dose-escalation group included hepatocellular carcinoma, melanoma, renal cell carcinoma and head and neck cancer.

To note about this clone: What it binds is not known.

Germline CDR1 reads MRHNA; CDR2 reads SNTAGT. This CDR3 contains 12 residues. Trimming cost V 4 bases and J 3 bases, with 3 bases left between them. Exclusion applied to patients with autoimmune disease history or systemic immunosuppression. Sequencing used immunoSEQ multiplex PCR; TCRdb keeps in-frame clones, though not all of them. This repertoire shows about 52,000 clones, over 80% found once; its top ten account for around an eighth. Study conclusions and caveats: By week 6 at 0.1 to 3.0 mg/kg, blood CD4+ and CD8+ T cells had expanded clonally.

The origin of this receptor is an adult with an advanced solid tumor such as melanoma, head and neck, liver or kidney cancer. The starting material was CD4+ or CD8+ T cells sorted from blood, obtained in a trial of the OX40 agonist ivuxolimab. The V call is TRBV6-4, the J call TRBJ2-2; D is unclear. CDR3 protein: CASSVDTGELFF. The DNA of the CDR3 is TGTGCCAGCAGTGTGGACACCGGGGAGCTGTTTTTT.